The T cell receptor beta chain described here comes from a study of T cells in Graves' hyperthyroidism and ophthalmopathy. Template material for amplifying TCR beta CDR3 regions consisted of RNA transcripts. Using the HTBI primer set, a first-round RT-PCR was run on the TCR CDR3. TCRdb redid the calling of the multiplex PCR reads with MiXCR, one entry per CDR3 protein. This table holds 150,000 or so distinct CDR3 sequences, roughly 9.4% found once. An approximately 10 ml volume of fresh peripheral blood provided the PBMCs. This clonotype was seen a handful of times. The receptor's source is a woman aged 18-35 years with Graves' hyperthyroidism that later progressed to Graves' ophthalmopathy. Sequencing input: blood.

As DNA, the CDR3 is TGTGCCAGCAGCCGCGGACAGGGTATTGGGACCCAGTACTTC. Translation: CASSRGQGIGTQYF. The V and J genes are TRBV5-6 and TRBJ2-5, with 8 positions matching TRBD1. Germline assignment: CDR1 SGHDT and CDR2 YYEEEE. The junction had 9 bases not matched to a gene; V was cut back by 4 bases and J by 7 bases. The CDR3 totals 14 residues. Full variable domain (outside the CDR3, taken from reference TRBV5-6 and TRBJ2-5): DAGVTQSPTHLIKTRGQQVTLRCSPKSGHDTVSWYQQALGQGPQFIFQYYEEEERQRGNFPDRFSGHQFPNYSSELNVNALLLGDSALYLCASSRGQGIGTQYFGPGTRLLVL.